The entry below describes one T cell receptor (beta chain). Its specificity is not known. This entry is derived from a study of CD8+CD57+ T cells in acquired aplastic anemia. Study-wide background: The sorted CD4+ and CD8+ cells yielded an average approximately 3 ug of DNA. Findings of the study overall: Found in both controls and patients were approximately 30 CD8+ CDR3 sequences.

Patients who underwent sequencing had shown CD8+CD57+ cell expansion by flow cytometry. Patients, without exception, had severe acquired aplastic anemia. The CDR3 is made up of 15 amino acids. With 3 bases clipped from V and 2 bases from J, the junction kept 2 bases outside the gene matches. CDR1 and CDR2 from the germline V gene are SGHNT and YENEEA. Genomic DNA templated the TCR beta VDJ and CDR3 profiling. TCRdb re-called the reads with MiXCR, one entry per CDR3 protein. The sample yields about 120,000 distinct CDR3 sequences, roughly 40% seen once. The V gene is TRBV11-3, the J gene TRBJ1-2; 11 bases match TRBD1. The sample consisted of sorted CD4+, CD8+, or CD8+CD57+ T cells (not recorded which) from PBMCs. This clonotype was obtained from a human donor with aplastic anemia. The CDR3 here is CASSLGQGENYGYTF. For the CDR3, the DNA is TGTGCCAGCAGCTTGGGACAGGGGGAAAACTATGGCTACACCTTC.